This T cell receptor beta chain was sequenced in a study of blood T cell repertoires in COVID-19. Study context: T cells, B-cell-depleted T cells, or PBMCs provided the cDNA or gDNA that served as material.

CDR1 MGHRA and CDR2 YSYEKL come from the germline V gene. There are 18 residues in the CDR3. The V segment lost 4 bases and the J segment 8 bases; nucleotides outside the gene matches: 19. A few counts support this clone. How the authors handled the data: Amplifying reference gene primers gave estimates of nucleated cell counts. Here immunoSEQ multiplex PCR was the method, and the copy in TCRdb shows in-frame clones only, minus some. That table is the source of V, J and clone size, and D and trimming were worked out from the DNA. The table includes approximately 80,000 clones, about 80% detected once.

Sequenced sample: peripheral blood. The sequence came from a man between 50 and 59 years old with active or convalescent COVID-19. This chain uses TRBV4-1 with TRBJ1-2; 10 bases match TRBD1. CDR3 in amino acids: CASSPSIGYPTGGEGYTF. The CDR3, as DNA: TGCGCCAGCAGCCCTTCAATTGGTTACCCGACAGGGGGCGAGGGCTACACCTTC.